This TCR beta chain originates from a study of cytomegalovirus exposure and HLA in healthy donors (dated by TCRdb to about 2017). About the investigation overall: In an earlier analysis of roughly 590 of the donors, about 270 Gb of sequence data and 100 million or so unique TCR beta sequences from about 190 million T cells were reported. Roughly 300 gigabases of sequencing data and approximately 85 million unique TCR sequences were included in an early release covering 550 to 800 HLA-typed donors. Among the roughly 410 genotyped donors, around 79% belonged to the genetic ancestry cluster associated with self-reported Caucasian donors. The study was designed to test whether signatures of past pathogen exposure could be identified by cataloging public T cell receptors. The study used immunosequencing to profile the T cell repertoires of 666 subjects and linked those repertoires to cytomegalovirus serostatus. Besides the first cohort of around 670 subjects, a separate validation cohort made up of 120 different subjects was used. To predict cytomegalovirus infection status, the study brought together high-throughput TCR immunosequencing, statistical association of individual TCRs with disease status, and machine learning. A later analysis re-analyzed previously published TCR beta repertoires from approximately 670 donors and added high-resolution HLA genotyping to study TCR occurrence patterns. Rather than using new phenotypic data, the later analysis identified candidate immune exposures from TCR beta sequences and from how often those sequences occurred across donors. In an earlier analysis of 587 of the donors, high-throughput TCR beta sequencing was used to judge whether each TCR beta V gene segment behaved as functional or pseudogenic. Donor age, sex, ethnicity and CMV serostatus were compiled alongside the repertoire data. Genome-wide SNP genotypes for about 65% of the 666 donors were used in a later genetic analysis, which treated that subset as a discovery cohort. All discovery cohort repertoires had been generated using a single sequencing platform. HLA typing included class I and class II loci at four-digit resolution. Typing coverage varied by locus: roughly 620-640 donors for A, B, C, DRB1 and DQB1; approximately 560 for DQA1; 600 to 610 for DPA1; about 450 for DPB1. A handful of DR-DQ haplotypes were handled as single units for association and clustering because linkage in the cohort was strong. Among about 410 genotyped donors of the cohort, an average of roughly 230,000 unique TCR beta nucleotide sequences was sequenced per donor, of which 15% to 20% were non-productive. Overall study results and their limits: Strong co-occurrence of HLA alleles, especially DR and DQ, made assigning TCR associations to individual alleles difficult. A later analysis found that HLA-associated TCR beta chains were more clonally expanded and had lower generation probabilities than equally common non-associated chains. A total of 150 to 200 TCR beta chains were listed by the study as associated with cytomegalovirus. A later analysis associated 16,951 TCR beta sequences with specific HLA alleles at a false discovery rate of 0.05. According to a later analysis, parvovirus B19, influenza, CMV and Epstein-Barr virus appeared linked to several top co-occurrence clusters. In a later analysis, TCR association rates were found to vary across HLA loci, with the most associated TCRs seen for DRB1 alleles and the fewest for HLA-C alleles. Linkage disequilibrium might explain the correlated functional status among segregating V segments, but an unknown experimental factor could not be excluded. Because the 87-base-pair reads could not distinguish some IMGT-functional V segments, including TRBV6-2 and TRBV6-3, those segments were excluded. About 17 rarely observed V segments, including chromosome 9 orphons, were excluded from the earlier analysis of several hundred of the donors because counts were too low. Sequencing depth was assumed to be roughly uniform across donors in the presence/absence analyses, though that assumption may not hold. Most TCR sequences were seen in very few donors, while some public TCRs were found in many individuals. Because some donors lacked HLA typing at each locus, the association tests relied only on the typed subset. According to the authors, the approach could potentially be generalized to other disease states and immunological phenotypes. The only immune exposure information available for the cohort was CMV serostatus. A later genetic analysis associated a missense DCLRE1C variant with V-gene and J-gene trimming of TCR beta chains, and an independent cohort replicated the association. Cytomegalovirus status was reported to be diagnosed by the classifier with high specificity and sensitivity in both the original and validation cohorts. Compared with the 666-donor mean, donors in an Asian-associated ancestry cluster had fewer N-insertions in productive TCRs, according to a later genetic analysis. A cluster of highly shared sequence variants was judged likely to be a technical artifact of the sequencing pipeline. A further reported finding was that TCR beta sequences accurately predicted the HLA-A and HLA-B alleles for most subjects in the first cohort. The cohort was sequenced for TCR beta chains only, and without alpha or paired-chain data the features that could be detected were limited. An earlier analysis of approximately 590 of the donors showed that most TCR beta V segments appeared in productive rearrangements either about 87% or about 30% of the time, which broadly matched IMGT annotations. In vitro tests confirmed that a few of the cytomegalovirus-associated TCR beta chains recognize cytomegalovirus antigens. According to a later analysis, most CMV-associated TCR beta chains appeared to be HLA-restricted, and the HLA associations seemed to be driven largely by CMV exposure.

Library preparation used the immunoSEQ multiplex PCR assay. A mixture of 60 forward primers for TCR Vbeta segments and 13 reverse primers for TCR Jbeta segments was used in the multiplex PCR. Amplification of the CDR3 region of rearranged TCR beta genes was performed with a multiplex PCR assay on genomic DNA. The Illumina HiSeq System was used to sequence the amplified TCR beta libraries as 87-base-pair reads. The study's processing was this. In a later analysis, some 80 million unique TCR beta chains were counted across the roughly 670 repertoires, and about 9.9 million of these chains were shared by at least two donors. A nearest-neighbor algorithm error-corrected the raw reads and collapsed the reads into unique sequences, merging closely related sequences to remove PCR and sequencing errors. V, D and J gene segments were assigned by aligning CDR3 sequences to IMGT reference sequences. For a sequence to be retained, a match of at least six nucleotides was required to both a V gene segment and a J gene segment. A rearrangement counted as productive if the CDR3 had no stop codons and remained in frame with V and J, and every other rearrangement counted as non-productive. Following IMGT convention, CDR3 was defined as the stretch from the second conserved V-encoded cysteine up to the conserved J-encoded phenylalanine. The earlier analysis of more than 450 of the donors excluded sequences that lacked an unambiguous match to a single V gene segment. An earlier analysis of 587 of the donors called V segments functional above 56.7% productive rearrangements and segregating when the between-donor standard deviation exceeded 5%. To diagnose cytomegalovirus status from the catalog of TCR beta chain sequences, a statistical classification framework was built. In a later analysis, TCR nucleotide sequences were compared against IMGT/GENE-DB human TR gene sequences so that V and J genes could be assigned. In a later analysis, CDR3 sequences and most-parsimonious VDJ recombination scenarios were assigned using the TCRdist pipeline. In a later analysis, each TCR beta chain was defined by its CDR3 amino acid sequence together with its V-gene family, and reads lacking a unique V-gene family were excluded. A later analysis removed 592 highly shared, low-generation-probability nucleotide sequences to deal with suspected cross-contamination and a sequencing artifact. In a later analysis, a clonal expansion index for each public chain was calculated from normalized within-repertoire ranks of inferred template counts. In a later analysis, generation probabilities were computed with a VDJ recombination model fitted to out-of-frame rearrangements, and the resulting probabilities were checked against IGoR. In a later analysis, hypergeometric tests were used to score TCR-TCR, TCR-HLA and TCR-CMV co-occurrence, with a repertoire-size bias correction applied to TCR pairs. False discovery rates were estimated in a later analysis by permuting HLA or CMV assignments 20 times. In a later analysis, co-occurring TCRs were grouped using DBSCAN, and TCRdist sequence similarity was added for clustering within HLA-allele-positive subsets. Co-occurrence clustering excluded repertoires with fewer than 30,000 or more than 120,000 public chains, plus five with anomalous nucleotide sharing. In TCRdb, the immuneACCESS table is reduced to in-frame sequences with V and J assigned. These tables do not hold every clone; where another copy was compared, an unresolved V gene accounts for under half, and the others remain unexplained. V and J calls and clone size are those listed in that table; D and trimming were worked out from the DNA. This sample is represented by about 120,000 clones; approximately 78% of them were singletons. The top ten clones comprise less than 4% of the sample.

The cohort consisted of 650 to 850 healthy bone marrow donors. At the time of sampling, every cohort member was nominally healthy, though immune exposures that went unrecorded were likely present. The donor tested CMV seropositive, placing the donor among the roughly 300 seropositive members of the cohort. A peripheral blood sample was collected from each donor, and TCR beta sequencing was performed on peripheral blood mononuclear cells. Genomic DNA extraction from the blood cell samples was performed with the Qiagen DNeasy Blood Extraction Kit. This clone was found a few times. No cognate antigen has been identified for it. Nothing much larger sits one base from this clone, and base qualities are not available. Based on the germline V gene, the CDR1 and CDR2 sequences are MDHEN and SYDVKM. V is reduced by 3 bases and J by 7 bases, leaving a spacing of 9 bases between them. The cysteine opens and the phenylalanine closes a CDR3 of 12 amino acids. The sequence is cut down to CDR3 DNA, 36 bases in frame from base 1.

This TCR was sampled from a woman aged 25 to 39 in good health and CMV-seropositive. Recombination joined TRBV28 with TRBJ1-1, with the D gene too uncertain to name. The sequenced sample was PBMCs. The DNA sequence is as follows: TGTGCCAGCAGTTTTTCCGGGGTTGAAGCTTTCTTT. Its amino acids are CASSFSGVEAFF.